The 28 T cell receptor beta chains given below trace back to one sample, sequenced in a study of T-cell reconstitution after alpha-beta-depleted transplantation in children (dated by TCRdb to about 2016). Library prep was done by PCR. The run used an Illumina HiSeq 2500. To normalize quantification of the TCRbeta repertoire, the TCR libraries were built with molecular barcoding that relied on unique molecular identifiers. TCRdb handled the public reads itself, with Q25 trimming in fastp and clone calling in MiXCR, and kept productive beta chains. All rows with the same CDR3 protein become a single entry with the most common DNA and genes. For this sample there are hundreds of thousands of distinct CDR3 sequences; about 10% appear just once. The top ten clones comprise 4% to 5% of the sample. This material consisted of PBMCs from the stem cell graft donor, taken from the stem cell graft. The receptor set was obtained from a human donor who donated a stem cell graft to a child with acute myeloid leukemia.

This clonotype turned up a few times. The chain is built from TRBV20-1 and TRBJ2-3, with 11 nucleotides matching TRBD2. The germline CDR1 and CDR2 sequences are DFQATT and SNEGSKA (reference sequence). Unmatched junction bases numbered 12, after V lost 7 bases and J lost 6 bases. The CDR3 runs to 15 residues. Here the CDR3 reads CSVVPSGRTGDTQYF. As DNA, the CDR3 is TGCAGTGTCGTCCCTAGCGGGAGGACGGGGGATACGCAGTATTTT.

The chain links TRBV28 to TRBJ2-1; D may be TRBD1 or TRBD2 (5 bases each). The CDR3 contains 20 residues. The V gene's germline CDR1 is MDHEN and CDR2 SYDVKM. Between the trimmed V and J ends, which lost 1 base and 5 bases, there was a span of 27 bases. The CDR3 protein is CASSLSGTAVPSYPHNEQFF. DNA of the CDR3: TGTGCCAGCAGTTTATCCGGGACCGCAGTACCCTCCTACCCCCACAATGAGCAGTTCTTC.

This clonotype has just a few counts. The rearrangement uses TRBV12-3 or TRBV12-4 and TRBJ1-5; 9 bases are a match to TRBD1. V dropped 6 bases and J dropped 0; count of bases not matched to a gene: 6. This CDR3 spans 16 amino acids. The CDR3 DNA is TGTGCCAGCAGCCGAGGGACAGGGAATAGCAATCAGCCCCAGCATTTT. Amino acids: CASSRGTGNSNQPQHF.

The chain employs TRBV2 and TRBJ2-7; TRBD1 matches at 11 bases. This CDR3 is built from 14 residues. Germline CDR1 reads SNHLY; CDR2 reads FYNNEI. With 7 bases clipped from V and 6 bases from J, the junction kept 8 bases outside the gene matches. The CDR3, as DNA: TGTGCCAGCACGGAAAGGACAGGGGGCCGCGAGCAGTACTTC. Translating it yields CASTERTGGREQYF.

The gene calls are TRBV7-6 and TRBJ1-1; 7 bases agree with TRBD1. The CDR3 runs to 18 residues. The germline V gene has CDR1 SGHVS and CDR2 FNYEAQ. The ends lost 7 bases at V and 3 bases at J; junction bases unmatched: 20. CDR3 in amino acids: CASTKGVRHRGGDTEAFF. The CDR3, as DNA: TGTGCCAGCACCAAGGGGGTGCGGCACAGGGGAGGGGACACTGAAGCTTTCTTT.

This clonotype turned up a few times. At one boundary the junction diverges from the germline segment, which might be a read error. The CDR3 reads CASSLPQGRVTRF. In DNA, the CDR3 is TGTGCCAGCAGTTTACCCCAGGGGAGGGTAACTCGCTTC. This chain links TRBV28 with TRBJ2-7; D may be TRBD2 (7 bases). Germline CDR1 is MDHEN and CDR2 is SYDVKM. The CDR3 has 13 amino acids.

The sample holds a few counts of this clonotype. DNA for the CDR3: TGTGCCAGCAGTTCCGACCGCACAGATACGCAGTATTTT. This encodes CASSSDRTDTQYF. The V and J genes are TRBV6-5 and TRBJ2-3; D remains ambiguous. From germline, CDR1 is MNHEY and CDR2 SVGAGI. V lost 4 bases, J lost 1 base, and 6 bases lay in between. The length of the CDR3 is 13 residues.

This clonotype has a handful of counts. CDR3 in DNA: TGTGCCAGCAGCTTGGCCCCCTCGGATGTAAATGAGCAGTTCTTC. Its protein is CASSLAPSDVNEQFF. The chain is built from TRBV5-6 and TRBJ2-1; D not resolved. The V end was cut by 0 bases, the J end by 7 bases, with 14 bases between. This CDR3 is built from 15 residues. Germline CDR1 and CDR2: SGHDT and YYEEEE.

J is TRBJ2-4 and V is TRBV7-2; 8 nucleotides match TRBD1. The length of the CDR3 is 16 residues. V was clipped by 3 bases and J by 9 bases; unmatched bases: 13. CDR1 SGHTA and CDR2 FQGNSA come from the germline V gene. This CDR3 is CASSFSSGQGLSIQYF. The DNA for the CDR3 is TGTGCCAGCAGCTTCTCTTCCGGACAGGGATTGTCCATTCAGTACTTC.

This clonotype was seen more than once but under ten times. This chain links TRBV4-2 with TRBJ2-1, with 11 positions matching TRBD2. The CDR3 runs 18 residues. CDR1 is LGHNA, CDR2 YNFKEQ, per germline. V dropped 3 bases and J dropped 9; count of bases not matched to a gene: 16. CDR3 nucleotides: TGTGCCAGCAGCCATCCCACTAGCGGGAGTTCTCTGGCAAGTGAGCAGTTCTTC. Amino acid sequence: CASSHPTSGSSLASEQFF.

This sequence joins TRBV5-6 and TRBJ1-5; TRBD1 might be the D (6 bases). The ends were cut back, 1 base at V and 2 bases at J, with 13 bases in the middle. The CDR3 is made up of 16 amino acids. Germline CDR1 SGHDT, CDR2 YYEEEE. The CDR3 region is CASSLQGGVGNQPQHF. The CDR3 DNA is TGTGCCAGCAGCTTGCAAGGGGGGGTGGGCAATCAGCCCCAGCATTTT.

The chain uses TRBV18 and TRBJ2-2; D is ambiguous. The V end lost 5 bases, the J end lost 0 bases, and 10 bases lay between the germline ends. The CDR3 runs to 15 residues. CDR1 is KGHSH, CDR2 LQKENI, per germline. Here the CDR3 reads CASSIEATNTGELFF. In nucleotides, the CDR3 is TGTGCCAGCTCAATAGAGGCCACGAACACCGGGGAGCTGTTTTTT.

This clonotype was found many times. V usage is TRBV24-1 and J usage is TRBJ1-5, with TRBD1 matching 9 bases. V shed 12 bases and J 4 bases; nucleotides not matched to a gene: 3. Per germline, CDR1 KGHDR and CDR2 SFDVKD. This CDR3 has 12 residues. The CDR3 coding sequence is TGTGCCGTCGGGACAGGGAATCAGCCCCAGCATTTT. Encoded protein: CAVGTGNQPQHF.

This sequence joins TRBV6-1 and TRBJ2-3; no definite D call. This CDR3 has 13 amino acids. In germline, CDR1 is MNHNS, CDR2 SASEGT. V lost 6 bases, J lost 3 bases, and 10 bases lay in between. DNA for the CDR3: TGTGCCAGCAGCCCCCGAAATACAGATACGCAGTATTTT. Encoded protein: CASSPRNTDTQYF.

The sample holds many counts of this clonotype. The genes are TRBV6-2 or TRBV6-3 and TRBJ2-6; D is undetermined. CDR3 size: 13 residues. V was cut by 6 bases and J by 4 bases, with 7 bases left in between. Germline assignment: CDR1 MNHEY and CDR2 SVGEGT. As DNA, the CDR3 is TGTGCCAGCAGATCCGCGGGGGCCAACGTCCTGACTTTC. Amino acid sequence: CASRSAGANVLTF.

This clonotype occurred a few times. The chain employs TRBV9 and TRBJ1-3, with D hard to call. CDR1 and CDR2 from the germline V gene are SGDLS and YYNGEE. Trimming left V 1 base short and J 7 bases short, with 9 bases between. CDR3 length: 13 amino acids. CDR3 in amino acids: CASSVTGRNTIYF. CDR3 nucleotide sequence: TGTGCCAGCAGCGTAACGGGTAGGAACACCATATATTTT.

This chain joins TRBV12-3 or TRBV12-4 and TRBJ2-7; maybe TRBD1 (5 bases). Trimming removed 3 bases from V and 6 bases from J, with 12 bases in between. CDR3 length: 13 residues. In DNA, the CDR3 is TGTGCCAGCAGTTTCTATAGGGGTCGCGAGCAGTACTTC. Its translation: CASSFYRGREQYF.

The chain combines TRBV4-2 with TRBJ2-3, with D unresolved. Trimming left V 0 bases short and J 4 bases short, with 5 bases between. The CDR3 consists of 13 residues. The germline V gene has CDR1 LGHNA and CDR2 YNFKEQ. CDR3 sequence reads: CASSQDQSDTQYF. The CDR3 coding sequence is TGTGCCAGCAGCCAAGATCAGTCAGATACGCAGTATTTT.

The chain links TRBV29-1 to TRBJ1-2; D is unclear. Trimming left V 7 bases short and J 8 bases short, with 11 bases between. Germline V gene data show CDR1 as SQVTM and CDR2 as ANQGSEA. CDR3 length: 10 residues. CDR3 region: CSAEPEGYTF. For the CDR3, the DNA is TGCAGCGCGGAGCCGGAGGGCTACACCTTC.

The chain has TRBV29-1 and TRBJ2-7, with TRBD2 matching over 10 bases. CDR1 is SQVTM and CDR2 is ANQGSEA in the germline V gene. J lost 5 bases, V lost 2 bases, and 6 bases had no gene match. The CDR3 is 14 residues long. DNA for the CDR3: TGCAGCGTTGAAACTAGCGGGAACATCCACGAGCAGTACTTC. Translating it yields CSVETSGNIHEQYF.

A word on this clonotype: A read error is likely, as this CDR3 ends without the conserved phenylalanine or tryptophan. The chain carries TRBV20-1 and TRBJ2-3; 7 nucleotides align to TRBD2. V gave up 2 bases and J gave up 0 bases; unmatched junction bases: 8. CDR3 length equals 16 residues. The germline CDR1 and CDR2 sequences are DFQATT and SNEGSKA (reference sequence). The CDR3, as DNA: TGCAGTGCTAGACCCTTTCTAGCGGTAAGCACAGATACGCAGTATTTA. Residues: CSARPFLAVSTDTQYL.

This clonotype was recorded a few times. The chain's CDR3 is CAIRPSPGSTEAFF. The CDR3 DNA follows: TGTGCCATCAGACCCTCTCCTGGGAGCACTGAAGCTTTCTTT. The V gene is TRBV10-3, the J gene TRBJ1-1; D not certain. Trimming removed 6 bases at V and 4 bases at J, with 15 bases between. This CDR3 contains 14 residues. Germline loops: CDR1 ENHRY, CDR2 SYGVKD.

This clonotype was recorded at least ten times. The chain joins TRBV7-2 to TRBJ2-1; TRBD2 matches 7 bases. With 3 bases clipped from V and 6 bases from J, the junction kept 2 bases outside the gene matches. CDR1 is SGHTA, CDR2 FQGNSA, per germline. The CDR3 loop spans 13 amino acids. The CDR3 here is CASSLTSSNEQFF. CDR3 nucleotides: TGTGCCAGCAGCTTGACTAGCAGCAATGAGCAGTTCTTC.

This clonotype appeared a few times. The chain recombines TRBV20-1 with TRBJ1-5; D gene uncertain. Germline loops: CDR1 DFQATT, CDR2 SNEGSKA (reference sequence). V gave up 5 bases and J gave up 0 bases, with 11 bases separating them. The CDR3 loop spans 14 amino acids. CDR3 residues: CSAFRGNSNQPQHF. The CDR3, as DNA: TGCAGTGCTTTCAGAGGGAATAGCAATCAGCCCCAGCATTTT.

This clonotype was counted at least ten times. The gene calls are TRBV20-1 and TRBJ2-2; TRBD1 agrees at 7 bases. The CDR3 length is 14 residues. The J segment lost 0 bases and the V segment lost 5 bases, leaving 3 bases of the junction unmatched. Per germline, CDR1 DFQATT and CDR2 SNEGSKA (reference sequence). The CDR3 loop is CSARQGSNTGELFF. CDR3 DNA sequence: TGCAGTGCTCGACAGGGTTCGAACACCGGGGAGCTGTTTTTT.

The chain employs TRBV29-1 and TRBJ1-1, with TRBD1 matching over 7 bases. From germline, CDR1 is SQVTM and CDR2 ANQGSEA. V lost 5 bases to trimming and J lost 0 bases; unmatched junction nucleotides: 9. This CDR3 contains 15 residues. Here the CDR3 reads CSVRAGGIMNTEAFF. Written as DNA, the CDR3 is TGCAGCGTTCGAGCAGGGGGAATCATGAACACTGAAGCTTTCTTT.

This clonotype was detected many times. This chain connects TRBV14 to TRBJ2-5, with a possible D match to TRBD2 (5 bases). Germline lookup yields CDR1 SGHDN and CDR2 FVKESK. Trimming left V 4 bases short and J 2 bases short, with 14 bases between. The CDR3 loop spans 15 amino acids. The CDR3 bases are TGTGCCAGCAGCCTTTGGGCGGACTTGCAAGAGACCCAGTACTTC. As protein: CASSLWADLQETQYF.

At least ten counts were recorded for this clonotype. J is TRBJ2-1 and V is TRBV4-3; D might be TRBD1 (6 bases). Germline V gene data show CDR1 as LGHNA and CDR2 as YSLEER. CDR3 size: 13 residues. Trimming removed 2 bases from V and 9 bases from J, with 11 bases in between. The CDR3 DNA is TGCGCCAGCAGCCAAACAGGGTGGGGTGAGCAGTTCTTC. Its translation is CASSQTGWGEQFF.